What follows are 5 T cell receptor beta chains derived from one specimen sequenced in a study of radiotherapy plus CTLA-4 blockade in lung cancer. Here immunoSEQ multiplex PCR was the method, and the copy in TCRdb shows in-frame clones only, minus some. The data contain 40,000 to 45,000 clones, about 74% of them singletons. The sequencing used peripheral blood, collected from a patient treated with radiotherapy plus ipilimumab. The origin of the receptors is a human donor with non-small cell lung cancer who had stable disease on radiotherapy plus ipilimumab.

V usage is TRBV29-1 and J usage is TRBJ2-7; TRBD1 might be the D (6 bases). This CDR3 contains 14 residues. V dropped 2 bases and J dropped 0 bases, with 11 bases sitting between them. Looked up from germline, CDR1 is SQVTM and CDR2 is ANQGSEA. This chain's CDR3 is CSVESTGSSYEQYF. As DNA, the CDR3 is TGCAGCGTTGAATCAACAGGGAGCTCCTACGAGCAGTACTTC.

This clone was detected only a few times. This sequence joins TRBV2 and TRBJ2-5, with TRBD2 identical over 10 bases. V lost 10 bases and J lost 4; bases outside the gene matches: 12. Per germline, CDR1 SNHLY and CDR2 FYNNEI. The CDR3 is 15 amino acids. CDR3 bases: TGTGCCACCCAGTCCTTAGCGGGGGGAGGAGAGACCCAGTACTTC. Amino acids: CATQSLAGGGETQYF.

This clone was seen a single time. CDR3 sequence: CASSLGDYPYEQYF. The CDR3 nucleotides are TGTGCCAGCAGCTTGGGGGACTACCCCTACGAGCAGTACTTC. The chain combines TRBV7-2 with TRBJ2-7; 7 positions agree with TRBD2. Germline CDR1 SGHTA, CDR2 FQGNSA. This CDR3 comprises 14 residues. The V and J ends lost 3 bases and 2 bases, in that order; junction bases with no gene match: 4.

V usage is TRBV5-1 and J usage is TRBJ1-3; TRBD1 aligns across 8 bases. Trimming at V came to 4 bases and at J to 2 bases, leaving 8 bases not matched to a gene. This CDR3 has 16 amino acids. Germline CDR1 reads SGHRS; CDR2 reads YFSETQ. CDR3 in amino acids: CASSTTTGVPGNTIYF. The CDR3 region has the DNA TGCGCCAGCAGCACAACGACAGGGGTTCCTGGAAACACCATATATTTT.

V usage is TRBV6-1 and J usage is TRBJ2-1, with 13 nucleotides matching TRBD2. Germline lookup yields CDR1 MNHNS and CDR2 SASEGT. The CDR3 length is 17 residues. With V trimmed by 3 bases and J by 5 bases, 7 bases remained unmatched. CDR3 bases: TGTGCCAGCAGTGACCCCGGGACTAGCGGGGCCCACAATGAGCAGTTCTTC. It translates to CASSDPGTSGAHNEQFF.